The 18 T cell receptor beta chains below all came from one sample that was sequenced in a study of blood T cell repertoires in COVID-19. Profiled with immunoSEQ multiplex PCR; TCRdb holds only in-frame clones, not every one. Of over 250,000 clones in the sample, roughly 91% are singletons; the top ten hold around 2%. Sequencing used PBMCs or T cells enriched from blood (not recorded which). The receptor set was obtained from a woman aged 55-69 years in a cohort exposed to, infected with or recovered from COVID-19 (not recorded which).

The chain links TRBV3-1 (or the pseudogene TRBV3-2) to TRBJ1-2; 8 positions match TRBD1. The CDR3 length is 16 residues. V lost 2 bases to trimming and J lost 6 bases; unmatched junction nucleotides: 11. The germline gives CDR1 LGHDT, CDR2 YNNKEL (reference sequence). The chain's CDR3 is CASSQRGAGGANGYTF. CDR3 in DNA: TGTGCCAGCAGCCAAAGGGGGGCAGGGGGCGCGAATGGCTACACCTTC.

The rearrangement uses TRBV28 and TRBJ1-2; no clear D. Germline V CDR1 and CDR2: MDHEN, SYDVKM. The V and J ends lost 7 bases and 2 bases respectively, with 11 bases between them. The CDR3 covers 13 residues. The CDR3 loop reads CASTRELNYGYTF. In nucleotides, the CDR3 is TGTGCCAGCACGAGGGAATTGAACTATGGCTACACCTTC.

J is TRBJ2-7 and V is TRBV2; D possibly corresponds to TRBD1 (5 bases). Looked up from germline, CDR1 is SNHLY and CDR2 is FYNNEI. The CDR3 spans 12 residues. V was shortened by 3 bases and J by 3 bases, with 6 bases between the two germline ends. For the CDR3, the DNA is TGTGCCAGCAGTGACCAGGGCTACGAGCAGTACTTC. It codes for CASSDQGYEQYF.

The chain has TRBV6-5 and TRBJ1-2; unclear D gene. V was trimmed by 5 bases and J by 0 bases, leaving 10 bases between them. The germline V gene encodes CDR1 MNHEY and CDR2 SVGAGI. This CDR3 region has 14 residues. CDR3 amino acids: CASSPTHANYGYTF. CDR3 in DNA: TGTGCCAGCAGTCCAACACACGCTAACTATGGCTACACCTTC.

The chain links TRBV29-1 to TRBJ1-3, with D uncertain. The CDR3 is made up of 15 amino acids. Germline CDR1 and CDR2: SQVTM and ANQGSEA. V was pared by 6 bases and J by 0 bases, with 15 bases between. The CDR3 nucleotides are TGCAGCGTCCTAAATCCCTTAAGCTCTGGAAACACCATATATTTT. Translating gives CSVLNPLSSGNTIYF.

Concerning this clone itself: Other DNA sequences within the sample encode an identical CDR3. V is TRBV7-3 and J is TRBJ2-3, with TRBD2 matching 10 bases. This CDR3 region has 15 residues. Trimming took 5 bases from V and 1 from J; bases not matched to a gene: 3. CDR1 and CDR2 (germline): SGHTA, FQGTGA. DNA for the CDR3: TGTGCCAGCAGCCTAGCGGGAGTTGGCACAGATACGCAGTATTTT. Protein sequence: CASSLAGVGTDTQYF.

V gene TRBV18 combines with J gene TRBJ1-3; the match to TRBD1 covers 9 bases. Per germline, CDR1 KGHSH and CDR2 LQKENI. The CDR3 extends over 16 amino acids. After removal of 6 bases from V and 2 bases from J, the junction contained 8 bases not matched to a gene. CDR3 amino acids: CASSPGGTGTGNTIYF. The DNA for the CDR3 is TGTGCCAGCTCCCCTGGCGGGACAGGGACTGGAAACACCATATATTTT. The full variable domain, in which reference TRBV18 and TRBJ1-3 provide the parts outside the CDR3, is NAGVMQNPRHLVRRRGQEARLRCSPMKGHSHVYWYRQLPEEGLKFMVYLQKENIIDESGMPKERFSAEFPKEGPSILRIQQVVRGDSAAYFCASSPGGTGTGNTIYFGEGSWLTVV.

The chain employs TRBV13 and TRBJ1-4; possible D gene TRBD1, 5 bases. Trimming pared 5 bases from V and 10 bases from J, leaving 20 bases between. This CDR3 is 15 amino acids long. Germline V gene lookup returns CDR1 PRHDT and CDR2 FYEKMQ (reference sequence). The CDR3 region has the DNA TGTGCCAGCAGCCTTAAACCACGACAGCCTCCAAAACTGTTTTTT. Its translation is CASSLKPRQPPKLFF.

V usage is TRBV2 and J usage is TRBJ2-7, with D perhaps matching TRBD2 (6 bases). Germline assignment: CDR1 SNHLY and CDR2 FYNNEI. This CDR3 contains 15 residues. Trimming took 6 bases from V and 0 from J, leaving 15 bases between them. CDR3 bases: TGTGCCAGCAGGCAATCTAGCGAGAGCTCCTACGAGCAGTACTTC. Its translation: CASRQSSESSYEQYF.

The gene calls are TRBV7-9 and TRBJ1-5; D is ambiguous. V shed 4 bases and J shed 3 bases, with 16 bases lying between them. In germline, CDR1 is SEHNR, CDR2 FQNEAQ (reference sequence). The CDR3 is made up of 16 amino acids. In DNA form, the CDR3 reads TGTGCCAGCAGCTCCCCCAGCCCGGGAGACAATCAGCCCCAGCATTTT. Protein: CASSSPSPGDNQPQHF.

V usage is TRBV10-3 and J usage is TRBJ2-2; 7 bases are a match to TRBD1. This CDR3 spans 14 amino acids. The germline gives CDR1 ENHRY, CDR2 SYGVKD. Trimming took 5 bases from V and 3 from J; bases not matched to a gene: 3. In DNA form, the CDR3 reads TGTGCCATCAGTCGACAGGGCGACACCGGGGAGCTGTTTTTT. This translates into CAISRQGDTGELFF.

The chain is built from TRBV28 and TRBJ1-4, with D tentatively TRBD1 (5 bases). Per the germline V gene, CDR1 is MDHEN and CDR2 is SYDVKM. This CDR3 has 15 amino acids. Trimming pared 3 bases from V and 6 bases from J, leaving 14 bases between. CDR3 region: CASSFREREDEKLFF. The CDR3 coding sequence is TGTGCCAGCAGTTTCAGGGAAAGGGAGGATGAAAAACTGTTTTTT.

The CDR3 sequence is CASSFYRQGTNYGYTF. The CDR3 DNA follows: TGTGCCAGCAGTTTTTATCGACAGGGCACAAACTATGGCTACACCTTC. The chain links TRBV5-6 to TRBJ1-2, with TRBD1 identical over 7 bases. This CDR3 region has 16 residues. The germline V gene encodes CDR1 SGHDT and CDR2 YYEEEE. Trimming took 5 bases from V and 2 from J; bases not matched to a gene: 12.

This chain uses TRBV27 with TRBJ1-2; the D is unclear. Germline V CDR1 and CDR2: MNHEY, SMNVEV (reference sequence). With 6 bases removed from V and 0 bases from J, the gap between germline ends came to 17 bases. The CDR3 length is 16 residues. The CDR3 nucleotides read TGTGCCAGCAGACCGGCAGATTGGGCGACTAACTATGGCTACACCTTC. This encodes CASRPADWATNYGYTF.

This clone was seen only once. This chain uses TRBV3-1 (or the pseudogene TRBV3-2) with TRBJ2-3, with D possibly matching TRBD2 (6 bases). The V end was cut by 0 bases, the J end by 2 bases, with 9 bases between. The germline gives CDR1 LGHDT, CDR2 YNNKEL (reference sequence). This CDR3 comprises 15 residues. CDR3 DNA sequence: TGTGCCAGCAGCCAAGAGGGGACTTTCACAGATACGCAGTATTTT. Its translation: CASSQEGTFTDTQYF.

The genes are TRBV11-2 and TRBJ1-1; TRBD1 might be the D (5 bases). The CDR3 sequence is 16 residues long. V lost 5 bases and J lost 0, with 16 bases in between. Germline V gene data show CDR1 as SGHAT and CDR2 as FQNNGV. Here the CDR3 reads CASSDLGGRVNTEAFF. In DNA, the CDR3 is TGTGCCAGCAGCGACCTCGGGGGACGGGTGAACACTGAAGCTTTCTTT.

The V gene is TRBV24-1, the J gene TRBJ2-7; the match to TRBD1 covers 8 bases. Germline CDR1 is KGHDR and CDR2 is SFDVKD. This CDR3 is built from 14 residues. Trimming took 6 bases from V and 5 from J; bases not matched to a gene: 8. The CDR3 sequence: CATSHRGQGNEQYF. CDR3 coding DNA: TGTGCCACCAGTCACCGCGGACAGGGTAACGAGCAGTACTTC.

The chain recombines TRBV5-1 with TRBJ2-1, with 10 nucleotides matching TRBD2. The CDR3 runs to 17 residues. Germline V CDR1 and CDR2: SGHRS, YFSETQ. The V gene end was trimmed by 4 bases and the J gene end by 2 bases; junction bases not matched to a gene: 9. CDR3 sequence reads: CASSPLYLAGAYNEQFF. The CDR3 nucleotides are TGCGCCAGCAGCCCACTTTACCTAGCGGGAGCCTACAATGAGCAGTTCTTC.